This TCR beta chain was captured in a study of cytomegalovirus exposure and HLA in healthy donors (dated by TCRdb to between 2016 and 2019). A note on the overall study: An earlier analysis of a few hundred of the donors reported 250 to 300 Gb of sequence data and around 110 million unique TCR beta sequences obtained from around 190 million T cells. About 5 DR-DQ haplotypes were handled as single units for association and clustering, since linkage in the cohort was strong. Along with the roughly 700-subject first cohort, a separate validation cohort of some 130 different subjects was used. Using immunosequencing, the study profiled T cell repertoires from around 680 subjects and related those repertoires to cytomegalovirus serostatus. In an earlier analysis of 587 of the donors, high-throughput TCR beta sequencing was used to judge whether each TCR beta V gene segment behaved as functional or pseudogenic. Typing coverage varied by locus: roughly 620-630 donors for A, B, C, DRB1 and DQB1; roughly 520 for DQA1; about 600 for DPA1; 450 to 480 for DPB1. In a later analysis, previously published TCR beta repertoires from 600 to 850 donors were re-analyzed and high-resolution HLA genotyping was added so that TCR occurrence patterns could be studied. Among about 400 genotyped donors of the cohort, an average of approximately 240,000 unique TCR beta nucleotide sequences was sequenced per donor, of which approximately 19% were non-productive. Donor age, sex, ethnicity and CMV serostatus were compiled alongside the repertoire data. An early release covering about 600 HLA-typed donors comprised about 310 gigabases of sequencing data and roughly 85 million unique TCR sequences. To predict cytomegalovirus infection status, the study combined high-throughput TCR immunosequencing, statistical association of individual TCRs with disease status, and machine learning. HLA typing covered class I and class II loci at four-digit resolution. In the later analysis, no new phenotypic data were used to find candidate immune exposures; instead, reliance was placed on TCR beta sequences and their occurrence across donors. Every repertoire in the discovery cohort had been generated on one and the same sequencing platform. Among the 398 genotyped donors, approximately 82% belonged to the genetic ancestry cluster associated with self-reported Caucasian donors. The aim of the study was to test whether cataloging public T cell receptors could identify signatures of past pathogen exposure. In a later genetic analysis, genome-wide SNP genotypes for about 55% of the roughly 700 donors were used, and that subset was treated as a discovery cohort. Broader findings and caveats from the paper: Strong co-occurrence of HLA alleles, especially DR and DQ, made assigning TCR associations to individual alleles difficult. Cytomegalovirus status was reported to be diagnosed by the classifier with high specificity and sensitivity in both the original and validation cohorts. According to a later analysis, TCR association rates differed among HLA loci, with DRB1 alleles showing the most associated TCRs and HLA-C alleles showing the fewest. Correlated functional status among segregating V segments might reflect linkage disequilibrium, but an unknown experimental factor could not be ruled out. The sequencing pipeline was judged likely to have produced a cluster of highly shared sequence variants as a technical artifact. Some IMGT-functional V segments, including TRBV6-2 and TRBV6-3, could not be told apart with the 87-base-pair reads, so those segments were excluded. This cohort had only TCR beta chains sequenced, and the lack of alpha or paired-chain data limited which features could be detected. HLA typing was unavailable for some donors at each locus, so association tests used only the typed subset. Most CMV-associated TCR beta chains appeared to be HLA-restricted in a later analysis, and the HLA associations seemed to be driven largely by CMV exposure. Compared with the approximately 670-donor mean, donors in an Asian-associated ancestry cluster had fewer N-insertions in productive TCRs, according to a later genetic analysis. A further reported finding was that TCR beta sequences accurately predicted the HLA-A and HLA-B alleles for most subjects in the first cohort. A total of 150 to 200 TCR beta chains were listed by the study as associated with cytomegalovirus. A later analysis associated approximately 17,000 TCR beta sequences with specific HLA alleles at a false discovery rate of 0.05. Compared with equally common non-associated chains, HLA-associated TCR beta chains in a later analysis were more clonally expanded and had lower generation probabilities. The authors suggested that the approach could potentially be generalized to other disease states and immunological phenotypes. The presence/absence analyses assumed that sequencing depth was roughly uniform across donors, and that assumption may not be true. Immune exposure information for the cohort was limited to CMV serostatus. Most TCR sequences were seen in very few donors, while some public TCRs were found in many individuals. A later analysis reported that several top co-occurrence clusters appeared linked to parvovirus B19, influenza, CMV and Epstein-Barr virus. The earlier analysis of some 560 of the donors excluded around 17 rarely observed V segments, including chromosome 9 orphons, because counts were too low. A few of the identified cytomegalovirus-associated TCR beta chains were confirmed in vitro to be specific for cytomegalovirus antigens. Broadly in line with IMGT annotations, most TCR beta V segments showed up in productive rearrangements about 87% or about 30% of the time in an earlier analysis of several hundred of the donors. An association between a missense DCLRE1C variant and V-gene and J-gene trimming of TCR beta chains was found in a later genetic analysis and replicated in an independent cohort.

To prepare the library, the immunoSEQ multiplex PCR assay was applied. For the multiplex PCR, a mixture combining 60 forward primers for TCR Vbeta segments and 13 reverse primers for TCR Jbeta segments was used. The CDR3 region of rearranged TCR beta genes was amplified from genomic DNA by a multiplex PCR assay. The amplified TCR beta libraries were sequenced on the Illumina HiSeq System as 87-base-pair reads. Concerning the study's data processing: In a later analysis, tens of millions of unique TCR beta chains were counted across the approximately 640 repertoires, and approximately 11 million of these chains were shared by at least two donors. Raw reads were error-corrected and collapsed into unique sequences by a nearest-neighbor algorithm in which closely related sequences were merged to remove PCR and sequencing errors. Alignment of CDR3 sequences to IMGT reference sequences was used to assign V, D and J gene segments. Each retained sequence needed at least a six-nucleotide match to both a V gene segment and a J gene segment. A rearrangement counted as productive if the CDR3 had no stop codons and remained in frame with V and J, and every other rearrangement counted as non-productive. Following IMGT convention, CDR3 was defined as the stretch from the second conserved V-encoded cysteine to the conserved J-encoded phenylalanine. In an earlier analysis of more than 550 of the donors, sequences lacking an unambiguous match to a single V gene segment were excluded. An earlier analysis of several hundred of the donors called V segments functional above 56.7% productive rearrangements and segregating when the between-donor standard deviation exceeded 5%. To diagnose cytomegalovirus status from the catalog of TCR beta chain sequences, a statistical classification framework was built. V and J gene assignment, in a later analysis, came from comparing TCR nucleotide sequences with IMGT/GENE-DB human TR gene sequences. Using the TCRdist pipeline, a later analysis assigned CDR3 sequences along with most-parsimonious VDJ recombination scenarios. In a later analysis, each TCR beta chain was defined by its CDR3 amino acid sequence together with its V-gene family, and reads lacking a unique V-gene family were excluded. To address suspected cross-contamination and a sequencing artifact, a later analysis removed some 620 highly shared, low-generation-probability nucleotide sequences. A later analysis calculated a clonal expansion index for each public chain from normalized within-repertoire ranks of inferred template counts. In a later analysis, generation probabilities were computed using a VDJ recombination model fitted to out-of-frame rearrangements, and the results were checked against IGoR. Hypergeometric tests were used in a later analysis to score TCR-TCR, TCR-HLA and TCR-CMV co-occurrence, with a repertoire-size bias correction applied to the TCR pairs. To estimate false discovery rates, a later analysis permuted the HLA or CMV assignments 20 times. In a later analysis, co-occurring TCRs were grouped with DBSCAN, and TCRdist sequence similarity was added when clustering was performed within HLA-allele-positive subsets. Co-occurrence clustering excluded repertoires with fewer than 30,000 or more than 120,000 public chains, plus five with anomalous nucleotide sharing. This immuneACCESS table, as held by TCRdb, lists in-frame sequences with V and J called but not all clones. Of the missing ones, under half trace to an unresolved V gene in checked studies; the others have no known cause. The V and J calls and clone size come from that table; D and trimming were worked out from the DNA. This sample holds approximately 150,000 clones; 65% to 85% were observed only once. Jointly, the top ten make up under 9% of the sample.

This clone was recorded once. Its specific antigen is unknown. No base-level quality is on record; no much larger clone is a single base apart. V has 4 bases trimmed and J has 2 bases trimmed; junction bases matching no gene number 9. The CDR3 sequence holds 16 residues, the cysteine and phenylalanine included. Left in the record is the CDR3 DNA by itself, 48 bases read in frame from the first base. Sequences SGHRS (CDR1) and YFSETQ (CDR2) are obtained from the germline V gene. The cohort was made up of 500 to 850 healthy bone marrow donors. At the time of sampling, every cohort member was nominally healthy, though immune exposures that went unrecorded were likely present. The donor tested CMV seropositive, placing the donor among the 250 to 350 seropositive members of the cohort. A peripheral blood sample was provided by each donor, and peripheral blood mononuclear cells were used for TCR beta sequencing. The Qiagen DNeasy Blood Extraction Kit was used to extract genomic DNA from the blood cell samples.

Sample: PBMCs. The clonotype comes from a woman aged 40 to 50 in good health and CMV-seropositive. The chain is encoded by TRBV5-1 joined to TRBJ2-7, with 10 junctional bases fitting TRBD2. This receptor has the CDR3 CASSPDSGGLTYEQYF. The DNA is as follows: TGCGCCAGCAGCCCAGATAGCGGGGGGCTAACCTACGAGCAGTACTTC.